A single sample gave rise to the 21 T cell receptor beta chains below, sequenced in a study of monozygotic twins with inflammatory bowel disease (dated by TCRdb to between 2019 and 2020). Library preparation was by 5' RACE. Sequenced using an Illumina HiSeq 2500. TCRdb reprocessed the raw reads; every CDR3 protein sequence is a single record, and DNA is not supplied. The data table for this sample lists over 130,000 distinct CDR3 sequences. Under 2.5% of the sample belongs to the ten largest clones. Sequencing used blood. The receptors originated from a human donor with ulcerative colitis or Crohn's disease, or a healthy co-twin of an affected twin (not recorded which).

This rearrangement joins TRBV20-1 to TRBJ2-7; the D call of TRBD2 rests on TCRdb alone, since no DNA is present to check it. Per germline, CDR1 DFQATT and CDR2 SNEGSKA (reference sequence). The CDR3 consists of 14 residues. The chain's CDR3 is CSARRDQPPYEQYF.

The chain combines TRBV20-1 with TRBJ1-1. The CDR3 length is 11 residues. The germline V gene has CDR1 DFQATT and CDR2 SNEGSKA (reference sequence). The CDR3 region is CSASTVTEAFF.

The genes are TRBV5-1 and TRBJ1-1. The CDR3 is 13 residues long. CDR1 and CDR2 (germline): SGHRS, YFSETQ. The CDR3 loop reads CASSPGEGAEAFF.

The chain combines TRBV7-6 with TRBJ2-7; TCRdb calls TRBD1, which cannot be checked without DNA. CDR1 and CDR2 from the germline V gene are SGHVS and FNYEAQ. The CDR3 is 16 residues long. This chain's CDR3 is CASKKNIGQGAYEQYF.

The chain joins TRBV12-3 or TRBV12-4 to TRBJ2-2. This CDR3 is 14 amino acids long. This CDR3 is CASSFQANTGELFF.

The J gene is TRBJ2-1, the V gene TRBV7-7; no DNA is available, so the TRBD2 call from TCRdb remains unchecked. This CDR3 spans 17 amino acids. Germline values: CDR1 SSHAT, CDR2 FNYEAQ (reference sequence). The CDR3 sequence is CASSFFPPGLAMDEQFF. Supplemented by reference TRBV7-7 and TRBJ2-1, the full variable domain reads GAGVSQSPRYKVTKRGQDVTLRCDPISSHATLYWYQQALGQGPEFLTYFNYEAQPDKSGLPSDRFSAERPEGSISTLTIQRTEQRDSAMYRCASSFFPPGLAMDEQFFGPGTRLTVL.

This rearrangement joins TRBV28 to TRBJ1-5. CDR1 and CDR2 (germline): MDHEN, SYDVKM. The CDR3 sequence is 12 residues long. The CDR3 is CASSLVIGPQHF. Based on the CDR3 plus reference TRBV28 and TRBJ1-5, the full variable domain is DVKVTQSSRYLVKRTGEKVFLECVQDMDHENMFWYRQDPGLGLRLIYFSYDVKMKEKGDIPEGYSVSREKKERFSLILESASTNQTSMYLCASSLVIGPQHFGDGTRLSIL.

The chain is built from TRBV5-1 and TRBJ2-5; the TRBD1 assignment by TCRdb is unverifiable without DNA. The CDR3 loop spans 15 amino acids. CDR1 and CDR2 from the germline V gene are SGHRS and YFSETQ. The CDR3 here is CASRPGVGSQETQYF.

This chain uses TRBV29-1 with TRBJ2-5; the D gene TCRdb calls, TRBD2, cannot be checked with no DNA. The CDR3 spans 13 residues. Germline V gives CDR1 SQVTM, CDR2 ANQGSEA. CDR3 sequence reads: CSVAGRLQETQYF.

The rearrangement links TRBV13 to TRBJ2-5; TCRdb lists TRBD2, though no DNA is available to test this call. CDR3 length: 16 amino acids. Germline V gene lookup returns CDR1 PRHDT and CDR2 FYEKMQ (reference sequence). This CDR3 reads CASSLVGSEGPETQYF.

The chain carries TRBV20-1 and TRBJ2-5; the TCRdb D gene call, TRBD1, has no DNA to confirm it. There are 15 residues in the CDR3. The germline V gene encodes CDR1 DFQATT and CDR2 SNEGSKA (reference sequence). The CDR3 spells CSARVSRGNQETQYF.

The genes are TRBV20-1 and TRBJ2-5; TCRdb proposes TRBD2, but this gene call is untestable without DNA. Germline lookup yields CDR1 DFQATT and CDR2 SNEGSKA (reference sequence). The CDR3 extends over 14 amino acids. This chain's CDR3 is CSASPLTRKETQYF.

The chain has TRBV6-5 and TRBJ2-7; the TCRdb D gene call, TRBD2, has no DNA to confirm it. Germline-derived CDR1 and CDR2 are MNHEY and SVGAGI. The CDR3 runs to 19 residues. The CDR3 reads CASSYSQRGFRQDTYEQYF.

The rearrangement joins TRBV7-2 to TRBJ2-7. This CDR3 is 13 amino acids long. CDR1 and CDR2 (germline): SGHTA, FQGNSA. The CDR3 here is CASSLVGFYEQYF.

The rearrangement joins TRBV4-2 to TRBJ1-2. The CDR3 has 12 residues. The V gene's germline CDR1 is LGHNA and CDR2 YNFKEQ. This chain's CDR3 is CASSLGLDGYTF.

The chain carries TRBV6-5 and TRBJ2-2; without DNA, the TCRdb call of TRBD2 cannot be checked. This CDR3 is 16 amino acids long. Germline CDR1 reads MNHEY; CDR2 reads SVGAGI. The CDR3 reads CASSYIAGAFTGELFF.

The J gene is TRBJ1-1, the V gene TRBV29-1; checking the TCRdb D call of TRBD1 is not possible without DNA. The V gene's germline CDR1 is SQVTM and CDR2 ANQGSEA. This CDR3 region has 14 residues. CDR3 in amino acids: CSADRDTKNTEAFF. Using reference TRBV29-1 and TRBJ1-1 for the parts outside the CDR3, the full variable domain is SAVISQKPSRDICQRGTSLTIQCQVDSQVTMMFWYRQQPGQSLTLIATANQGSEATYESGFVIDKFPISRPNLTFSTLTVSNMSPEDSSIYLCSADRDTKNTEAFFGQGTRLTVV.

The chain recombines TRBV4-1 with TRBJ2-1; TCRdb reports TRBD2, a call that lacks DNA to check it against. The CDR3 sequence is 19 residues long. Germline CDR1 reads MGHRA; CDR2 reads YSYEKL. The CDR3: CASSFAGLPGAGTDNEQFF.

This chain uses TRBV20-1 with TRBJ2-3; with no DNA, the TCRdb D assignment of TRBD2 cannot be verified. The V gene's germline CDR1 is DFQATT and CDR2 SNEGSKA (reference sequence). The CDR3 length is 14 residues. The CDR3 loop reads CSASRRVRTDTQYF.

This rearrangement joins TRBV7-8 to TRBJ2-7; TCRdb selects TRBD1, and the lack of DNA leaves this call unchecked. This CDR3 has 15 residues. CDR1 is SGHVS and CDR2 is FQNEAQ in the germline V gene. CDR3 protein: CASSLVGTGGDEQYF.

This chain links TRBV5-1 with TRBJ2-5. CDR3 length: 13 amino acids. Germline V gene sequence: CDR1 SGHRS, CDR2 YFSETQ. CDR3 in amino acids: CASSGIPQETQYF.